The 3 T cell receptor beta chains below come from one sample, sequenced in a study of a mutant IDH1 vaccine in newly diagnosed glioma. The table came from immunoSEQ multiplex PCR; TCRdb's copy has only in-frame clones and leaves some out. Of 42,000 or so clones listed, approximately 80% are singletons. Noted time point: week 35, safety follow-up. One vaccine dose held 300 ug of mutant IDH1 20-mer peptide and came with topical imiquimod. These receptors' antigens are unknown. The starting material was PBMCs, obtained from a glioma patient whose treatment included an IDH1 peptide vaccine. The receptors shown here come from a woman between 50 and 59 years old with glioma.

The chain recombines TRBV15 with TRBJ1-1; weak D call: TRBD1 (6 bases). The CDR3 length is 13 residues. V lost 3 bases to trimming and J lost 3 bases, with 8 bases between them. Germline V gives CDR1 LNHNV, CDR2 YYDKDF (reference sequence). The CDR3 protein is CATSRTGDTEAFF. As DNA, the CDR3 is TGTGCCACCAGCAGGACAGGAGACACTGAAGCTTTCTTT.

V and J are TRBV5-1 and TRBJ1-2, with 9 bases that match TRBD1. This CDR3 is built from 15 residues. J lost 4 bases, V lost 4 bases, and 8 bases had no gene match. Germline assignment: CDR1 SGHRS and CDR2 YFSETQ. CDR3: CASSVAGQGPYGYTF. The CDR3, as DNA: TGCGCCAGCAGCGTCGCAGGACAGGGGCCCTATGGCTACACCTTC.

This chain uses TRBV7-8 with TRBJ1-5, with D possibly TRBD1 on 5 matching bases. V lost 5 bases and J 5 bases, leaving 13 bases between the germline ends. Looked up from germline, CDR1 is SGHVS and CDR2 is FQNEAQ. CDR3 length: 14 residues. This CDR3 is CASSDVTGYQPQHF. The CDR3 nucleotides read TGTGCCAGCAGCGACGTCACAGGATATCAGCCCCAGCATTTT.